This entry features one T cell receptor beta chain sequence. The record originates from a study of blood T cell repertoires in COVID-19. Study as a whole: Both acute and convalescent COVID-19 samples were obtained from the United States, Italy and Spain. Nucleic acid was either cDNA or gDNA, and it came from T cells, B-cell-depleted T cells, or PBMCs.

Original handling: Nucleated cell number was recorded as an estimate derived from reference gene primer amplification. Profiled with immunoSEQ multiplex PCR; TCRdb holds only in-frame clones, not every one. That table furnishes V, J and clone size, whereas the DNA furnished D and trimming. The data show about 82,000 clones, around 82% seen once. Seattle researchers signed up patients amid active infection and tracked them longitudinally. The germline V gene encodes CDR1 LGHDT and CDR2 YNNKEL (reference sequence). Trimming removed 4 bases from V and 4 bases from J; junction bases left unmatched: 5. The CDR3 is made up of 15 amino acids.

The TCR comes from a man aged 55 to 69 with COVID-19, enrolled during active disease. The V call is TRBV3-1 (or the pseudogene TRBV3-2), the J call TRBJ2-5; the match to TRBD2 covers 11 bases. The sequencing input was peripheral blood. The CDR3 nucleotides are TGTGCCAGCAGCCCGACTAGCGGGATTGGAGAGACCCAGTACTTC. Translated, it gives CASSPTSGIGETQYF.